This T cell receptor (beta chain) originates from a study of CD8+CD57+ T cells in acquired aplastic anemia. Per the germline V gene, CDR1 is LNHDA and CDR2 is SQIVND (reference sequence). The CDR3 extends over 14 amino acids. Findings of the study overall: Patients and controls turned out to have roughly 29 CD8+ CDR3 sequences in common. CD8+ Simpson's diversity in patients was not significantly different from that in controls.

Whoever was chosen for sequencing had shown CD8+CD57+ cell expansion by flow cytometry. TCR beta VDJ and CDR3 profiles were obtained from a genomic DNA template. TCRdb itself ran the reads through MiXCR, one entry per CDR3 protein. The profile shows 150,000 to 200,000 distinct CDR3 sequences, around 48% of them singletons. Points on this clonotype: Its specificity is not known. The junction and the germline gene differ at one end; a read error may be behind it.

This chain joins TRBV19 and TRBJ2-7; possible D gene TRBD1, 6 bases. The source of this sequence is a human donor with aplastic anemia. The sequenced sample was sorted CD4+, CD8+, or CD8+CD57+ T cells (not recorded which) from PBMCs. CDR3 sequence (DNA): TGTTCCAGTAGTATAAGTCAGGGGTACCACGAGCAGTACTTC. Translated, it gives CSSSISQGYHEQYF.